Listed below are T cell receptor beta chains from one sample, sequenced in a study of T-cell memory formation after mild COVID-19. TCRdb reprocessed the 5' RACE reads via MiXCR and lists one record per CDR3 protein. The data show 450,000 to 650,000 distinct CDR3 sequences, roughly 18% seen once. The sample was PBMCs or a T cell subset sorted from them (not recorded which). These TCRs come from an adult woman who had mild COVID-19 (a few samples of this study predate the infection). Cell type and time point are not known. The CDR3 runs from the conserved cysteine through the conserved F or W. Fields, in order: V gene, J gene, D gene, clone size, CDR3 protein, CDR3 DNA. The D gene is left open where the match is weak. Size is stated for part of the rows, as once, few or many counts, or as a class when the clone is expanded.

TRBV19,TRBJ2-5,.,.,CASSMLAVGRGETQYF,TGTGCCAGTAGTATGCTCGCTGTGGGTAGAGGGGAGACCCAGTACTTC
TRBV24-1,TRBJ1-1,.,few,CATSDHRAEAFF,TGTGCCACCAGTGACCACAGGGCTGAAGCTTTCTTT
TRBV29-1,TRBJ1-1,TRBD1,.,CSVERGGTGDEAFF,TGCAGCGTTGAAAGGGGCGGGACAGGGGATGAAGCTTTCTTT
TRBV4-1,TRBJ2-7,TRBD1,.,CASSHGQGDSSYEQYF,TGCGCCAGCAGCCACGGACAGGGGGACAGCTCCTACGAGCAGTACTTC
TRBV20-1,TRBJ2-7,TRBD2,many,CSALAGVTVYEQYF,TGCAGTGCACTAGCGGGAGTTACGGTTTACGAGCAGTACTTC
TRBV20-1,TRBJ1-1,.,few,CSARASGTNF,TGCAGTGCTAGAGCTTCGGGAACTAATTTT
TRBV6-2/TRBV6-3,TRBJ1-5,TRBD1,.,CASPRSSDRVNQPQHF,TGTGCCAGCCCACGCTCCTCTGACAGGGTCAATCAGCCCCAGCATTTT
TRBV6-2/TRBV6-3,TRBJ2-5,TRBD2,few,CASSSGVAGVPETQYF,TGTGCCAGCAGTTCAGGCGTAGCGGGAGTCCCAGAGACCCAGTACTTC
TRBV5-5,TRBJ2-1,.,few,CASSPPQGSGINEQFF,TGTGCCAGCAGCCCACCCCAGGGATCTGGTATCAATGAGCAGTTCTTC
TRBV18,TRBJ2-2,.,few,CASSPENLSNGELFF,TGTGCCAGCTCACCAGAGAATCTTTCTAATGGGGAGCTGTTTTTT
TRBV3-1,TRBJ2-1,TRBD1,.,CASRGGQGLSSYNEQFF,TGTGCCAGCAGAGGGGGACAGGGACTTAGCTCCTACAATGAGCAGTTCTTC
TRBV7-9,TRBJ2-5,.,.,CASSLKGREQETQYF,TGTGCCAGCAGCTTAAAAGGTCGGGAACAAGAGACCCAGTACTTC
TRBV14,TRBJ2-5,.,.,CASSQAGIAQYF,TGTGCCAGCAGCCAAGCGGGAATTGCCCAGTACTTC
TRBV20-1,TRBJ2-1,.,.,CSATFGGAYNEQFF,TGCAGTGCTACCTTCGGCGGAGCCTACAATGAGCAGTTCTTC
TRBV24-1,TRBJ2-5,TRBD1,.,CATSEYRGLKETQYF,TGTGCCACCAGTGAATACAGGGGTCTTAAAGAGACCCAGTACTTC
TRBV7-9,TRBJ1-1,.,.,CASSSPPGQMIVGGAFF,TGTGCCAGCAGCTCTCCTCCCGGACAGATGATCGTCGGTGGAGCTTTCTTT
TRBV9,TRBJ1-3,.,.,CASSPRGEFGNTIYF,TGTGCCAGCAGCCCCCGGGGGGAATTTGGAAACACCATATATTTT
TRBV13,TRBJ2-2,.,few,CASRTILAANTGELFF,TGTGCCAGCAGGACAATTCTGGCCGCGAACACCGGGGAGCTGTTTTTT
TRBV12-3/TRBV12-4,TRBJ2-1,TRBD2,many,CASSPRWLAGRNEQFF,TGTGCCAGCAGTCCAAGGTGGCTAGCGGGCCGCAATGAGCAGTTCTTC
TRBV4-3,TRBJ1-4,.,.,CASGPKEREKLFF,TGCGCCAGCGGGCCCAAAGAAAGAGAAAAACTGTTTTTT
TRBV30,TRBJ1-4,.,few,CAWRGQPNEKLFF,TGTGCCTGGAGGGGTCAGCCTAATGAAAAACTGTTTTTT
TRBV6-2/TRBV6-3,TRBJ2-2,TRBD2,.,CASKELAGAGTGELFF,TGTGCCAGCAAAGAACTAGCGGGAGCAGGCACCGGGGAGCTGTTTTTT